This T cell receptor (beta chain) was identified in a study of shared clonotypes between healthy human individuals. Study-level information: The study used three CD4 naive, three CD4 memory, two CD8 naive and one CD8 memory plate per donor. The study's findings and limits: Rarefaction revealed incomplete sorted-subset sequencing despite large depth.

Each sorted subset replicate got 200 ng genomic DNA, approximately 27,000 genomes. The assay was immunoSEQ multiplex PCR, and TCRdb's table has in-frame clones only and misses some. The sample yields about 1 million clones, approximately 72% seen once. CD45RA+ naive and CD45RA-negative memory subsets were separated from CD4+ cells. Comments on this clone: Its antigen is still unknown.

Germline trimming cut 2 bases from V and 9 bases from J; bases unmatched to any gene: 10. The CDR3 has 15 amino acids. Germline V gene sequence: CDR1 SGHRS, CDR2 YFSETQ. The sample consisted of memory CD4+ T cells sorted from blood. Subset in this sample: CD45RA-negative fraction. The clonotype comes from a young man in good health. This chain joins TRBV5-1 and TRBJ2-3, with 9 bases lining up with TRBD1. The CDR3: CASSFGNVTGGTQYF. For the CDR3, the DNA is TGCGCCAGCAGCTTTGGGAATGTGACAGGGGGGACGCAGTATTTT. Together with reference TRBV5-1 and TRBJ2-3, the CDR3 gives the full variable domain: KAGVTQTPRYLIKTRGQQVTLSCSPISGHRSVSWYQQTPGQGLQFLFEYFSETQRNKGNFPGRFSGRQFSNSRSEMNVSTLELGDSALYLCASSFGNVTGGTQYFGPGTRLTVL.